These 5 T cell receptor beta chains originate from one sample sequenced in a study of shared clonotypes between healthy human individuals. Libraries were prepared by immunoSEQ multiplex PCR; TCRdb keeps only in-frame clonotypes and omits some of them. There are some 1.1 million clones in the sample; around three quarters occur only once, and 0.89% lies in the top ten. The sequencing sample was made of memory CD4+ T cells from PBMCs. Subset indicated: CD45RA-negative fraction. Source of these receptors: a man aged 18 to 29 in good health. Some clones in this sample may be carry-over from other donors' samples.

This clone was counted ten times or more. The chain is built from TRBV18 and TRBJ2-3, with 7 bases lining up with TRBD1. The CDR3 loop spans 16 amino acids. Trimming at V came to 4 bases and at J to 0 bases, leaving 7 bases not matched to a gene. Germline V CDR1 and CDR2: KGHSH, LQKENI. The CDR3 region has the DNA TGTGCCAGCTCACACCCGGGACAGACTAGCACAGATACGCAGTATTTT. Amino acids: CASSHPGQTSTDTQYF.

This clone showed up just once. The chain carries TRBV19 and TRBJ2-2; D not resolved. CDR1 and CDR2 (germline): LNHDA, SQIVND (reference sequence). The CDR3 runs 13 residues. Trimming shortened V by 5 bases and J by 2 bases, and 6 bases separated the two germline ends. The CDR3 region has the DNA TGTGCCAGTAGTTCCCCCAACACCGGGGAGCTGTTTTTT. Translating gives CASSSPNTGELFF. Complete variable domain (other parts from reference TRBV19 and TRBJ2-2): DGGITQSPKYLFRKEGQNVTLSCEQNLNHDAMYWYRQDPGQGLRLIYYSQIVNDFQKGDIAEGYSVSREKKESFPLTVTSAQKNPTAFYLCASSSPNTGELFFGEGSRLTVL.

The genes are TRBV5-1 and TRBJ2-1; 11 nucleotides line up with TRBD2. Germline lookup yields CDR1 SGHRS and CDR2 YFSETQ. The CDR3 extends over 18 amino acids. V dropped 1 base and J dropped 9; count of bases not matched to a gene: 15. CDR3 coding DNA: TGCGCCAGCAGCTTGACGGTAGCGGGAGGGCCGGTTGCTTCTGAGCAGTTCTTC. The encoded protein is CASSLTVAGGPVASEQFF.

This clone was detected many times. The genes are TRBV7-3 and TRBJ2-5; 8 nucleotides match TRBD2. Germline loops: CDR1 SGHTA, CDR2 FQGTGA. The CDR3 is 15 amino acids. V was clipped by 5 bases and J by 5 bases; unmatched bases: 10. The CDR3 DNA sequence: TGTGCCAGCAGCGTATACGGACTAGCCGGGGAGACCCAGTACTTC. As protein: CASSVYGLAGETQYF.

The chain combines TRBV4-3 with TRBJ1-4; D is uncertain. The CDR3 consists of 14 residues. Deletions cut 0 bases from V and 9 bases from J, with 11 bases between. Germline CDR1 reads LGHNA; CDR2 reads YSLEER. CDR3 nucleotides: TGCGCCAGCAGCCAAGAGTATACAGTCAAAAAACTGTTTTTT. This encodes CASSQEYTVKKLFF.